This T cell receptor beta chain appears in the sequencing data of a study of blood T cells in healthy people across ages. Worth noting for this clonotype: Its target is unknown.

Germline lookup yields CDR1 SGHAT and CDR2 FQDESV (reference sequence). Trimming left V 5 bases short and J 5 bases short, with 16 bases between. The CDR3 is 14 residues long. Through a sample-barcoded 5' primer and a J-beta primer mix, a second PCR was run for roughly 6 to 12 cycles. Every cDNA was tagged by a template-switch adaptor with 12 random nucleotides. TCRdb analysed the 5' RACE reads with MiXCR anew, one entry per CDR3 protein. This table has 1.2 million to 1.5 million distinct CDR3 sequences, 42% appearing once. General study points: What prevented conclusive comparison of naive and antigen-experienced cells was that PBMCs were unsorted. TCR beta diversity, measured per million T cells, fell in a roughly linear way with age.

This receptor was obtained from a woman between 18 and 30 years old in good health. This rearrangement joins TRBV11-1 to TRBJ2-7; a possible D gene is TRBD2 (5 bases). Sequenced sample: blood. As DNA, the CDR3 is TGTGCCAGCAGCCCCCGGCTAGCAGGCCACGAGCAGTACTTC. Translated, it gives CASSPRLAGHEQYF.